This TCR beta chain was captured in a study of cytomegalovirus exposure and HLA in healthy donors. This CDR3 is 14 amino acids long. The junction had 8 bases not matched to a gene; V was cut back by 5 bases and J by 8 bases. Per germline, CDR1 SGHAT and CDR2 FQNNGV. Libraries were prepared by immunoSEQ multiplex PCR; TCRdb keeps only in-frame clonotypes and omits some of them. The sample carries about 130,000 clones, about nine tenths recorded once. The rearrangement uses TRBV11-2 and TRBJ1-2, with 10 bases matching TRBD1. The clonotype originates from a man younger than 40 in good health and CMV-seronegative. Sequenced: PBMCs. CDR3 in DNA: TGTGCCAGCAGCCCACGACAGGGGGCCAGAGGCTACACCTTC. Amino acids: CASSPRQGARGYTF.